The rows below give T cell receptor beta chains drawn from one sample of a study of metastatic and nonmetastatic thyroid tumors. Via MiXCR, TCRdb re-called the PCR reads. The sample lists tens of thousands of clones, around a sixth occurring once. The sample comprised blood. All receptors derive from a female donor with papillary thyroid cancer or a benign thyroid nodule (not recorded which). Some clones in this sample may be carry-over from other donors' samples. Both conserved end residues are trimmed from each CDR3. A D gene is named only where the DNA matches it firmly. Part of the rows lack a size; the others show once, few, many or a class for expanded clones.

CDR3 protein: ASSQDGTSYEQY
V gene: TRBV3-1
J gene: TRBJ2-7
CDR3 length: 12
D gene: TRBD2
clone size: NA

CDR3 protein: ASSLEREGVYEQY
V gene: TRBV12-3/TRBV12-4
J gene: TRBJ2-7
CDR3 length: 13
D gene: TRBD2
clone size: medium-sized

CDR3 protein: ASSPWTAGDEKLF
V gene: TRBV19
J gene: TRBJ1-4
CDR3 length: 13
D gene: NA
clone size: many

CDR3 protein: ASSRSDYQETQY
V gene: TRBV19
J gene: TRBJ2-5
CDR3 length: 12
D gene: NA
clone size: many

CDR3 protein: ASSPGTSSYNEQF
V gene: TRBV6-2/TRBV6-3
J gene: TRBJ2-1
CDR3 length: 13
D gene: NA
clone size: many

CDR3 protein: SARDIVCEQF
V gene: TRBV20-1
J gene: TRBJ2-1
CDR3 length: 10
D gene: NA
clone size: NA

CDR3 protein: ASSSGLAIYEQY
V gene: TRBV27
J gene: TRBJ2-7
CDR3 length: 12
D gene: TRBD2
clone size: many

CDR3 protein: ASSWSGRYNEQF
V gene: TRBV6-2/TRBV6-3
J gene: TRBJ2-1
CDR3 length: 12
D gene: TRBD2
clone size: NA

CDR3 protein: ASSKPRDTSKGAF
V gene: TRBV19
J gene: TRBJ1-1
CDR3 length: 13
D gene: NA
clone size: many

CDR3 protein: IARVTGASYEQY
V gene: TRBV20-1
J gene: TRBJ2-7
CDR3 length: 12
D gene: TRBD1
clone size: NA

CDR3 protein: AWSVSRTGRTGELF
V gene: TRBV30
J gene: TRBJ2-2
CDR3 length: 14
D gene: TRBD1
clone size: many

CDR3 protein: SAGVYSNQPQH
V gene: TRBV20-1
J gene: TRBJ1-5
CDR3 length: 11
D gene: NA
clone size: NA

CDR3 protein: ASSDSLGSPLH
V gene: TRBV6-4
J gene: TRBJ1-6
CDR3 length: 11
D gene: NA
clone size: many

CDR3 protein: ASSQDLTQGTQY
V gene: TRBV4-2
J gene: TRBJ2-5
CDR3 length: 12
D gene: NA
clone size: many

CDR3 protein: ASSEGRDRADTQY
V gene: TRBV5-1
J gene: TRBJ2-3
CDR3 length: 13
D gene: TRBD1
clone size: many

CDR3 protein: SAQGVSNQPQH
V gene: TRBV20-1
J gene: TRBJ1-5
CDR3 length: 11
D gene: TRBD1
clone size: many

CDR3 protein: ASRDLGSSYEQY
V gene: TRBV6-4
J gene: TRBJ2-7
CDR3 length: 12
D gene: NA
clone size: NA

CDR3 protein: SARGTGQGYYEQY
V gene: TRBV20-1
J gene: TRBJ2-7
CDR3 length: 13
D gene: TRBD1
clone size: many

CDR3 protein: ASSLAGSSYNEQF
V gene: TRBV28
J gene: TRBJ2-1
CDR3 length: 13
D gene: NA
clone size: many

CDR3 protein: ASILEGTSASGVTGELF
V gene: TRBV5-1
J gene: TRBJ2-2
CDR3 length: 17
D gene: TRBD2
clone size: NA

CDR3 protein: SAQRLGDRGQWRNYGYT
V gene: TRBV20-1
J gene: TRBJ1-2
CDR3 length: 17
D gene: TRBD1
clone size: many

CDR3 protein: ASRPLGGQVNNGELF
V gene: TRBV11-2
J gene: TRBJ2-2
CDR3 length: 15
D gene: TRBD1
clone size: few

CDR3 protein: ASSLQGKPQH
V gene: TRBV5-4
J gene: TRBJ1-5
CDR3 length: 10
D gene: NA
clone size: many

CDR3 protein: SGRLAGGHPQY
V gene: TRBV20-1
J gene: TRBJ2-7
CDR3 length: 11
D gene: TRBD2
clone size: NA

CDR3 protein: ASSPVTSLYGQY
V gene: TRBV28
J gene: TRBJ2-7
CDR3 length: 12
D gene: TRBD2
clone size: NA

CDR3 protein: ASREGDRGHRDTQY
V gene: TRBV6-1
J gene: TRBJ2-3
CDR3 length: 14
D gene: TRBD1
clone size: many

CDR3 protein: ASSVGQGGQPQH
V gene: TRBV3-1
J gene: TRBJ1-5
CDR3 length: 12
D gene: TRBD1
clone size: many

CDR3 protein: ASSTSAGIQY
V gene: TRBV7-8
J gene: TRBJ2-4
CDR3 length: 10
D gene: NA
clone size: many

CDR3 protein: ASSLTGEGQGTQY
V gene: TRBV7-3
J gene: TRBJ2-5
CDR3 length: 13
D gene: TRBD2
clone size: many